What follows are 3 T cell receptor beta chains derived from one specimen sequenced in a study of T cell responses to AZD1222 COVID-19 vaccine. The method was immunoSEQ multiplex PCR; TCRdb's version includes in-frame clones alone and lacks a portion of them. This table holds approximately 92,000 clones, roughly nine tenths found once. The sample here was peripheral blood, taken on day 0 of AZD1222 vaccination. These receptors all come from an adult in good health.

The J gene is TRBJ1-5, the V gene TRBV6-2 or TRBV6-3; D ambiguous. The V end lost 1 base, the J end lost 0 bases, and 7 bases lay between the germline ends. The CDR3 contains 15 residues. Germline V lookup: CDR1 MNHEY, CDR2 SVGEGT. The CDR3 nucleotides are TGTGCCAGCAGTTACTACACGGGTAGCAATCAGCCCCAGCATTTT. It is translated as CASSYYTGSNQPQHF.

This clone appeared a single time. The chain has TRBV14 and TRBJ1-1; possible D gene TRBD1, 5 bases. This CDR3 is built from 16 residues. Germline V gene data show CDR1 as SGHDN and CDR2 as FVKESK. The ends were cut back, 4 bases at V and 3 bases at J, with 18 bases in the middle. CDR3 region: CASSPNWAGGDTEAFF. The CDR3 DNA reads TGTGCCAGCAGCCCGAATTGGGCGGGGGGTGACACTGAAGCTTTCTTT.

The chain joins TRBV10-3 to TRBJ2-7; D may be TRBD1 or TRBD2 (5 bases each). Germline V gene sequence: CDR1 ENHRY, CDR2 SYGVKD. V was clipped by 2 bases and J by 2 bases, with 13 bases between them. The CDR3 is made up of 15 amino acids. CDR3 sequence reads: CAISERGQGTYEQYF. Written as DNA, the CDR3 is TGTGCCATCAGTGAGCGAGGGCAGGGTACCTACGAGCAGTACTTC.